This TCR beta chain was obtained from a study of blood T cell repertoires in COVID-19. Study in general: The United States, Italy and Spain supplied acute and convalescent COVID-19 samples. PBMCs, B-cell-depleted T cells, or T cells provided the cDNA or gDNA that made up the material.

How the authors handled the data: Estimated nucleated cell counts came from reference gene primer amplification. Assay: immunoSEQ multiplex PCR; the TCRdb copy retains only in-frame clones and omits some. Clone size and V and J calls were adopted from that table, with D and trimming inferred from the DNA. The sample has over 40,000 clones; around nine tenths are singletons. This clone was detected a few times. The sequenced sample was peripheral blood. The sequence was obtained from a man between 70 and 80 years old with acute or convalescent COVID-19.

CDR3 residues: CASSVVGHSYEQYF. The CDR3 DNA is TGTGCCAGCAGCGTAGTTGGGCATTCCTACGAGCAGTACTTC. The chain combines TRBV9 with TRBJ2-7, with no clear D. The CDR3 has 14 residues. Trimming pared 0 bases from V and 1 base from J, leaving 8 bases between. The germline V gene has CDR1 SGDLS and CDR2 YYNGEE.